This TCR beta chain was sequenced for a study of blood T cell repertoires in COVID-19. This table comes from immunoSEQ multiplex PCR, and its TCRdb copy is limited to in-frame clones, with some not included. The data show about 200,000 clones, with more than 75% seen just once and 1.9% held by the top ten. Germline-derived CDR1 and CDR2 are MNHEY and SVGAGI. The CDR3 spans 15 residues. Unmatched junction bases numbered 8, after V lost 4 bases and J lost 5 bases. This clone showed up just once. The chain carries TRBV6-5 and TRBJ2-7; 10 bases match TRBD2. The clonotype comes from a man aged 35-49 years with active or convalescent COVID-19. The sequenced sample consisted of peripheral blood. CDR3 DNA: TGTGCCAGCAGTTCGACTCTAGCGGGAGTTAACGAGCAGTACTTC. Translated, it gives CASSSTLAGVNEQYF.